The clone carrying this T cell receptor beta chain showed up many times. Its antigen is as yet unknown. TCR beta CDR3 regions were amplified from RNA transcripts. TCR CDR3 regions were first amplified by RT-PCR with HTBI primers. TCRdb ran MiXCR on the multiplex PCR reads and lists one entry per CDR3 protein. The table records approximately 510,000 distinct CDR3 sequences, less than 25% of them present only once. Exclusion of patients followed from uncontrolled infection, other autoimmune disease, pregnancy or lactation. Clinical symptoms, serum thyroxine and TRAb, thyroid ultrasound and orbital computed tomography together formed the diagnostic basis. CDR1 is SQVTM, CDR2 ANQGSEA, per germline. The CDR3 has 11 residues. Trimming left V 3 bases short and J 1 base short, with 3 bases between. This entry belongs to a study of T cells in Graves' hyperthyroidism and ophthalmopathy. Findings of the study overall: A model of 13 V-J features distinguished ophthalmopathy from stable hyperthyroidism. Blood held most thyroid clonotypes expanded above 0.001 frequency.

The chain uses TRBV29-1 and TRBJ1-1; D uncertain. The TCR comes from a man younger than 30 with Graves' hyperthyroidism. Specimen: blood. CDR3 in DNA: TGCAGCGTTGACTCGAACACTGAAGCTTTCTTT. Encoded protein: CSVDSNTEAFF.